This paragraph reports one T cell receptor (beta chain). Its specificity is not known. The data derive from a study of T cell responses to AZD1222 COVID-19 vaccine. The study, taken as a whole, reports: Donors were mostly white British, more females; clonal diversity possibly underestimated. CD4 TCRs linked to vaccination spanned spike, dominating at 160-218 and 743-854.

Using immunoSEQ multiplex PCR, the repertoire was profiled, and TCRdb retains in-frame clones only, with some absent. The data show about 100,000 clones, around nine tenths seen once. The J segment lost 4 bases and the V segment lost 1 base, leaving 10 bases of the junction unmatched. The CDR3 has 17 amino acids. CDR1 and CDR2 (germline): SGHTA, FQGTGA. The chain uses TRBV7-3 and TRBJ2-3; 8 bases line up with TRBD2. This clonotype was obtained from an adult in good health. The sample in question was peripheral blood, obtained on day 0 of AZD1222 vaccination. The CDR3 here is CASSLKSSGSLSDTQYF. The CDR3 DNA reads TGTGCCAGCAGCTTAAAAAGCAGCGGGAGCTTGTCAGATACGCAGTATTTT.